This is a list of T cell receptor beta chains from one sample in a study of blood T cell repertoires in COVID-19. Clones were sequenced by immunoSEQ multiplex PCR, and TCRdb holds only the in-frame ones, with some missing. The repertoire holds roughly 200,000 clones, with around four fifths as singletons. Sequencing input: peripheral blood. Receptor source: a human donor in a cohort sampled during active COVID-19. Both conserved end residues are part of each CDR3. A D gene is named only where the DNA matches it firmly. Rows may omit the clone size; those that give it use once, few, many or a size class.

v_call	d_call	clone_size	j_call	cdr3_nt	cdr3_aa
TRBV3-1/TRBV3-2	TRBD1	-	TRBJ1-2	TGTGCCAGCAGCCAGGGACAGGGGGCCAACGGCTACACCTTC	CASSQGQGANGYTF
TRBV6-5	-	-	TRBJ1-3	TGTGCCAGCAGTCCAGGGTATAGCTCTGGAAACACCATATATTTT	CASSPGYSSGNTIYF
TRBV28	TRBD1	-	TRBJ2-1	TGTGCCACTACGGACAGGTACAATGAGCAGTTCTTC	CATTDRYNEQFF
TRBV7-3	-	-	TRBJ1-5	TGTGCCAGCAGCGCCGAGGCTGGACAGCCCCAGCATTTT	CASSAEAGQPQHF
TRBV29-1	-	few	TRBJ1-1	TGCAGCGTTGGTCGCTTTGGTCAGGGTCGCACTGAAGCTTTCTTT	CSVGRFGQGRTEAFF
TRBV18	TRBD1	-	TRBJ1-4	TGTGCCAGCTCACCAGGAACAGGGGGCGTTGAAAAACTGTTTTTT	CASSPGTGGVEKLFF
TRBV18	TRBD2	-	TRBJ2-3	TGTGCCAGCTCACCGAGAATAGCGGGGCCCACAGATACGCAGTATTTT	CASSPRIAGPTDTQYF
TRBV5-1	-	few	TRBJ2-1	TGCGCCAGCAGCTTGGTGGGGGGCTCCTACAATGAGCAGTTCTTC	CASSLVGGSYNEQFF
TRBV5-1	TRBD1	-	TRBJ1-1	TGCGCCAGCAGTGAACAGGGGGCGCCGGCCACTGAAGCTTTCTTT	CASSEQGAPATEAFF
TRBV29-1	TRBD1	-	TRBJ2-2	TGCAGCGTCCGACAGGGGGCGATCACCGGGGAGCTGTTTTTT	CSVRQGAITGELFF
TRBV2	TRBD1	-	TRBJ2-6	TGTGCCAGCAGTCAGACAGGGGGGTTGGGTGGGGCCAACGTCCTGACTTTC	CASSQTGGLGGANVLTF
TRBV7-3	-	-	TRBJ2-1	TGTGCCAGCAGCTTAAGAGCGAGCCATGAGCAGTTCTTC	CASSLRASHEQFF
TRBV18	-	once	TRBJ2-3	TGTGCCAGCTCACCAGGGGCCACAGATACGCAGTATTTT	CASSPGATDTQYF
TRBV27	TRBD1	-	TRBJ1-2	TGTGCCAGCAGGCCAACCGGGACAGTTTATGGCTACACCTTC	CASRPTGTVYGYTF
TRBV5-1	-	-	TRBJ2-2	TGCGCCAGCAGCTTTTGGGGGCTGGACACCGGGGAGCTGTTTTTT	CASSFWGLDTGELFF
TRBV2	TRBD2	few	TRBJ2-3	TGTGCCAGCACCCGTACTAGCGGGACCACAGATACGCAGTATTTT	CASTRTSGTTDTQYF
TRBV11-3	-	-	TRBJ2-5	TGTGCCAGCAGCTTAGGCGGGGTACAGGAGACCCAGTACTTC	CASSLGGVQETQYF
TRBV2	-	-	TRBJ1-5	TGTGCCAGCAGTCTCTGGGGCGGTCAGCCCCAGCATTTT	CASSLWGGQPQHF
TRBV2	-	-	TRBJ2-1	TGTGCCAGCAGTAGGGGGGGCTCCTACAATGAGCAGTTCTTC	CASSRGGSYNEQFF
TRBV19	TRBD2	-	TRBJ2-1	TGTGCCAGTAGTATGAAAGGACCAGCGGGGTACAATGAGCAGTTCTTC	CASSMKGPAGYNEQFF
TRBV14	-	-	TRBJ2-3	TGTGCCAGCAGCCAAGAATCAGGGAGGACGCAGTATTTT	CASSQESGRTQYF
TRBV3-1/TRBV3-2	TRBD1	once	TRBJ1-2	TGTGCCAGCAGCCAAGATGGGACAGGGGCCGGAGGCTACACCTTC	CASSQDGTGAGGYTF
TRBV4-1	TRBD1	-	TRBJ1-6	TGCGCCAGCAGCCAAGAAGCGGACAGGGAGTATTCACCCCTCCACTTT	CASSQEADREYSPLHF
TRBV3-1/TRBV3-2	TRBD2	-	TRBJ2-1	TGTGCCAGCAGCCCCTCAACTAGCGGGCGCGGCGTAGAGCAGTTCTTC	CASSPSTSGRGVEQFF
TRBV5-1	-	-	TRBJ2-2	TGCGCCAGCAGCCCGGCGGGTACCGGGGAGCTGTTTTTT	CASSPAGTGELFF
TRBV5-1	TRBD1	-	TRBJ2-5	TGCGCCAGCAGCCCCCTGGACAGGAGACAAGAGACCCAGTACTTC	CASSPLDRRQETQYF
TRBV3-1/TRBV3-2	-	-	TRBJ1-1	TGTGCCAGCAGCCTATCACAGATCAACACTGAAGCTTTCTTT	CASSLSQINTEAFF
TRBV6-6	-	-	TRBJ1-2	TGTGCCAGCACCGGGGGTCTCCCGACTAACTATGGCTACACCTTC	CASTGGLPTNYGYTF